One sample yielded the 2 T cell receptor beta chains listed below, sequenced in a study of shared clonotypes between healthy human individuals. The repertoire was sequenced with immunoSEQ multiplex PCR; TCRdb's copy has only in-frame clones and lacks some. The data show about 730,000 clones, roughly two thirds seen once. Sequences were obtained from memory CD4+ T cells sorted from blood. Subset meaning: CD45RA-negative fraction. The receptors originated from a woman aged 25-40 years in good health.

In DNA form, the CDR3 reads TGTGCCAGCTCACCACCCCACAGGCAGTCCTACGAGCAGTACTTC. This sequence encodes CASSPPHRQSYEQYF. The V and J genes are TRBV18 and TRBJ2-7; tentatively, D is TRBD1 (5 bases). This CDR3 comprises 15 residues. V shed 0 bases and J shed 1 base, with 10 bases lying between them. Germline loops: CDR1 KGHSH, CDR2 LQKENI.

J is TRBJ2-7 and V is TRBV27, with 10 bases identical to TRBD2. Germline-derived CDR1 and CDR2 are MNHEY and SMNVEV (reference sequence). The CDR3 runs to 17 residues. V dropped 6 bases and J dropped 5; count of bases not matched to a gene: 16. The CDR3 loop reads CASSRIRAGGLSNEQYF. Written as DNA, the CDR3 is TGTGCCAGCAGCCGGATACGAGCGGGAGGGCTTTCCAACGAGCAGTACTTC.